Shown below are 24 T cell receptor beta chains from a single sample sequenced in a study of blood T cell repertoires in COVID-19. Sequenced by immunoSEQ multiplex PCR; TCRdb stores in-frame clones only, minus some. The table has some 400,000 clones, approximately 93% seen once. Sequencing was done on a sample of PBMCs or T cells enriched from blood (not recorded which). All receptors come from a woman aged 40-49 years who had been exposed to COVID-19.

V and J are TRBV3-1 (or the pseudogene TRBV3-2) and TRBJ1-2; D perhaps matches TRBD1 (5 bases). The CDR3 totals 15 residues. Trimming removed 0 bases at V and 4 bases at J, with 12 bases between. From germline, CDR1 is LGHDT and CDR2 YNNKEL (reference sequence). CDR3 residues: CASSQDGRGLYGYTF. Here the CDR3 DNA reads TGTGCCAGCAGCCAAGATGGAAGGGGCCTCTATGGCTACACCTTC.

J is TRBJ1-1 and V is TRBV5-1; D perhaps matches TRBD1 (5 bases). CDR1 and CDR2 from the germline V gene are SGHRS and YFSETQ. The CDR3 runs to 15 residues. The V end lost 1 base, the J end lost 0 bases, and 10 bases lay between the germline ends. The CDR3 sequence: CASSLYGGMNTEAFF. CDR3 in DNA: TGCGCCAGCAGCTTGTACGGGGGAATGAACACTGAAGCTTTCTTT.

J is TRBJ2-1 and V is TRBV24-1; no clear D. V dropped 5 bases and J dropped 8 bases, with 12 bases sitting between them. Germline V gene data show CDR1 as KGHDR and CDR2 as SFDVKD. This CDR3 region has 13 residues. The CDR3 DNA is TGTGCCACCAGTGGGGCAGGTATAGATGAGCAGTTCTTC. Its translation is CATSGAGIDEQFF.

The rearrangement links TRBV19 to TRBJ2-2; TRBD2 matches 10 bases. Germline assignment: CDR1 LNHDA and CDR2 SQIVND (reference sequence). With 7 bases clipped from V and 2 bases from J, the junction kept 4 bases outside the gene matches. This CDR3 contains 15 residues. CDR3 in DNA: TGTGCCAGTATCGCTAGCGGGGGAAACACCGGGGAGCTGTTTTTT. Encoded protein: CASIASGGNTGELFF.

The gene calls are TRBV2 and TRBJ1-6; 7 nucleotides align to TRBD1. Per the germline V gene, CDR1 is SNHLY and CDR2 is FYNNEI. CDR3 length equals 13 residues. V lost 7 bases, J lost 9 bases, and 6 bases stayed unmatched. The CDR3: CASTHRGGSPLHF. DNA for the CDR3: TGTGCCAGCACTCACAGGGGTGGTTCACCCCTCCACTTT.

This clone has a handful of counts. The rearrangement links TRBV7-8 to TRBJ1-4, with D possibly matching TRBD1 (5 bases). The CDR3 has 10 residues. Germline-derived CDR1 and CDR2 are SGHVS and FQNEAQ. Trimming took 8 bases from V and 7 from J, leaving 5 bases between them. The CDR3 loop is CASQGEKLFF. The CDR3, as DNA: TGTGCCAGCCAGGGTGAAAAACTGTTTTTT.

V and J are TRBV30 and TRBJ1-4; D ambiguous. The V and J ends lost 8 bases and 3 bases respectively, with 13 bases between them. The CDR3 is 13 residues long. Germline V gives CDR1 GTSNPN, CDR2 SVGIG (reference sequence). This CDR3 is CARRGFSNEKLFF. The DNA of the CDR3 is TGTGCCCGGCGAGGGTTTTCTAATGAAAAACTGTTTTTT.

Comments on this clone: One end of the junction does not line up with germline, which may come from a read error. This chain joins TRBV6-6 and TRBJ1-1; no firm D call. Germline CDR1 reads MNHNY; CDR2 reads SVGAGI (reference sequence). The CDR3 spans 11 residues. Here the CDR3 DNA reads TGTGCCAGCAGTTACCGTATGGGTACAGAGTTT. Protein product: CASSYRMGTEF.

This chain joins TRBV28 and TRBJ2-7, with 7 bases that match TRBD2. The germline gives CDR1 MDHEN, CDR2 SYDVKM. Unmatched junction bases numbered 10, after V lost 5 bases and J lost 3 bases. The CDR3 is 15 amino acids. The CDR3, as DNA: TGTGCCAGCAGTACGTCTAGCGGTTCGCGCTACGAGCAGTACTTC. Translation: CASSTSSGSRYEQYF.

The V gene is TRBV11-3, the J gene TRBJ1-5; D is unclear. Germline loops: CDR1 SGHNT, CDR2 YENEEA. The V and J ends lost 2 bases and 2 bases respectively, with 4 bases between them. This CDR3 region has 13 residues. DNA for the CDR3: TGTGCCAGCAGCTTAAGCGGCAATCAGCCCCAGCATTTT. This translates into CASSLSGNQPQHF.

This clone was picked up one time. The chain has TRBV5-1 and TRBJ1-6; no clear D. The CDR3 is made up of 13 amino acids. V was trimmed by 8 bases and J by 11 bases, leaving 17 bases between them. Germline lookup yields CDR1 SGHRS and CDR2 YFSETQ. DNA of the CDR3: TGCGCCAGTAGAGTAAACCGGGAAGCACCCCTCCACTTT. Residues: CASRVNREAPLHF.

In this sample, this clone turned up a few times. This chain joins TRBV2 and TRBJ1-1; TRBD1 is a possible D gene (5 bases). The ends were cut back, 5 bases at V and 4 bases at J, with 11 bases in the middle. The CDR3 consists of 13 residues. CDR1 is SNHLY, CDR2 FYNNEI, per germline. The CDR3 protein is CASSPYGGTEAFF. As DNA, the CDR3 is TGTGCCAGCAGTCCTTACGGGGGCACTGAAGCTTTCTTT.

This rearrangement joins TRBV7-3 to TRBJ2-3; TRBD1 matches 8 bases. V shed 3 bases and J 0 bases; nucleotides not matched to a gene: 5. The CDR3 has 16 residues. Germline assignment: CDR1 SGHTA and CDR2 FQGTGA. The CDR3 protein is CASSFRTGTSTDTQYF. CDR3 DNA sequence: TGTGCCAGCAGCTTTAGGACAGGGACAAGCACAGATACGCAGTATTTT.

This clone was counted a few times. The V gene is TRBV30, the J gene TRBJ1-5; 9 nucleotides match TRBD1. Germline trimming cut 4 bases from V and 7 bases from J; bases unmatched to any gene: 8. Per the germline V gene, CDR1 is GTSNPN and CDR2 is SVGIG (reference sequence). The CDR3 sequence is 14 residues long. The CDR3 spells CAWNPTGGRQPQHF. In DNA form, the CDR3 reads TGTGCCTGGAACCCTACAGGGGGCCGGCAGCCCCAGCATTTT.

This chain's CDR3 is CASSLLRSGRKAEAFF. Here the CDR3 DNA reads TGTGCCAGCAGTCTCCTAAGGTCGGGAAGGAAGGCTGAAGCTTTCTTT. V and J are TRBV3-1 (or the pseudogene TRBV3-2) and TRBJ1-1; D is unresolved. CDR1 and CDR2 from the germline V gene are LGHDT and YNNKEL (reference sequence). The CDR3 length is 16 residues. V lost 6 bases, J lost 6 bases, and 23 bases lay in between.

The rearrangement links TRBV6-1 to TRBJ1-2, with D unclear. Germline V CDR1 and CDR2: MNHNS, SASEGT. Trimming shortened V by 1 base and J by 8 bases, and 17 bases separated the two germline ends. The CDR3 contains 15 residues. The CDR3 is CASSEGRRLGSGYTF. CDR3 in DNA: TGTGCCAGCAGTGAAGGGCGCCGTCTGGGGAGCGGCTACACCTTC.

The gene calls are TRBV3-1 (or the pseudogene TRBV3-2) and TRBJ1-2, with 10 bases matching TRBD1. CDR1 and CDR2 (germline): LGHDT, YNNKEL (reference sequence). This CDR3 comprises 16 residues. Trimming cost V 4 bases and J 3 bases; bases outside gene matches: 8. This chain's CDR3 is CASSPHTGTGDYGYTF. CDR3 sequence (DNA): TGTGCCAGCAGCCCCCACACCGGGACAGGGGACTATGGCTACACCTTC.

This chain links TRBV2 with TRBJ2-5; 7 bases match TRBD1. V was clipped by 6 bases and J by 2 bases; unmatched bases: 9. Per the germline V gene, CDR1 is SNHLY and CDR2 is FYNNEI. This CDR3 has 15 residues. CDR3 DNA: TGTGCCAGCAGAGGCAACAGGGGAGTACAAGAGACCCAGTACTTC. It codes for CASRGNRGVQETQYF.

The chain carries TRBV6-5 and TRBJ1-6; 8 nucleotides match TRBD1. The J segment lost 16 bases and the V segment lost 6 bases, leaving 14 bases of the junction unmatched. This CDR3 has 14 residues. Germline loops: CDR1 MNHEY, CDR2 SVGAGI. The CDR3 sequence is CASRPPGQGIPLHF. The CDR3 bases are TGTGCCAGCAGGCCCCCCGGACAGGGTATTCCTCTCCACTTT.

The chain joins TRBV7-9 to TRBJ1-5, with D tentatively TRBD1 (6 bases). V lost 2 bases to trimming and J lost 3 bases, with 14 bases between them. Germline-derived CDR1 and CDR2 are SEHNR and FQNEAQ (reference sequence). CDR3 length: 16 amino acids. For the CDR3, the DNA is TGTGCCAGCAGCTTACAAACAGGGCCCCCCAATCAGCCCCAGCATTTT. Protein: CASSLQTGPPNQPQHF.

This chain links TRBV6-1 with TRBJ2-1; 14 positions match TRBD2. CDR3 length: 16 amino acids. The germline V gene has CDR1 MNHNS and CDR2 SASEGT. The J segment lost 2 bases and the V segment lost 4 bases, leaving 1 base of the junction unmatched. CDR3 sequence reads: CASSVGLAGAYNEQFF. DNA of the CDR3: TGTGCCAGCAGTGTGGGACTAGCGGGAGCCTACAATGAGCAGTTCTTC.

This sequence joins TRBV19 and TRBJ1-5; tentatively, D is TRBD1 (6 bases). In germline, CDR1 is LNHDA, CDR2 SQIVND (reference sequence). Between the trimmed V and J ends, which lost 8 bases and 3 bases, there was a span of 14 bases. There are 14 residues in the CDR3. CDR3 amino acids: CASREDRYNQPQHF. DNA of the CDR3: TGTGCCAGTCGTGAGGACAGATACAATCAGCCCCAGCATTTT.

On this clone: The sample carries other DNA sequences with the same CDR3. The V and J genes are TRBV5-1 and TRBJ1-5, with unresolved D. The CDR3 totals 13 residues. The V end lost 0 bases, the J end lost 5 bases, and 6 bases lay between the germline ends. The germline V gene encodes CDR1 SGHRS and CDR2 YFSETQ. CDR3 sequence reads: CASSLGGDQPQHF. CDR3 in DNA: TGCGCCAGCAGCTTGGGAGGTGATCAGCCCCAGCATTTT.

This chain joins TRBV5-5 and TRBJ1-1, with 7 bases fitting TRBD1. The germline gives CDR1 SGHKS, CDR2 YYEKEE (reference sequence). V lost 2 bases to trimming and J lost 2 bases; unmatched junction nucleotides: 6. There are 15 residues in the CDR3. The DNA of the CDR3 is TGTGCCAGCAGCTTTTCTGGACAGGTAAACACTGAAGCTTTCTTT. Translation gives CASSFSGQVNTEAFF.